This T cell receptor (beta chain) originates from a study of blood T cell repertoires in COVID-19. As for the study in general: Both acute and convalescent COVID-19 samples were obtained from the United States, Italy and Spain. The cDNA or gDNA used as material had been derived from T cells, B-cell-depleted T cells, or PBMCs.

Per the authors' pipeline: Estimation of nucleated cell counts relied on the amplification of reference gene primers. Measured with immunoSEQ multiplex PCR; TCRdb has only the in-frame clones, and not every one. The V and J calls and clone size were taken over from that table, and D and trimming were inferred from the DNA. The sample contains more than 95,000 clones, 70% to 80% of which appear only once. The CDR3 sequence is 17 residues long. With 0 bases clipped from V and 7 bases from J, the junction kept 11 bases outside the gene matches. CDR1 SGHKS and CDR2 YYEKEE come from the germline V gene (reference sequence).

The clonotype was recovered from a man aged 65-85 years with acute or convalescent COVID-19. Sequencing was carried out using peripheral blood. V gene TRBV5-5 combines with J gene TRBJ2-1; 9 nucleotides align to TRBD2. The CDR3 nucleotides are TGTGCCAGCAGCTTGGAGTGGGGTAGCGGGAGTATGAATGAGCAGTTCTTC. Translated, it gives CASSLEWGSGSMNEQFF.